This T cell receptor (beta chain) derives from a study of blood T cell repertoires in COVID-19. At the level of the study: Specimens from acute and convalescent COVID-19 originated in the United States, Italy and Spain. Nucleic acid was either cDNA or gDNA, and it came from T cells, B-cell-depleted T cells, or PBMCs.

Concerning this clone: The junction departs from the called germline gene at one end, perhaps through a read error.

Authors' analysis steps: From reference gene primer amplification, estimates of nucleated cell counts were derived. The repertoire was sequenced with immunoSEQ multiplex PCR; TCRdb's copy has only in-frame clones and lacks some. The DNA was the basis for D and trimming; V, J and clone size are from that table. The sample holds 160,000 or so clones, under 90% seen once. This CDR3 has 15 amino acids. Germline lookup yields CDR1 MDHEN and CDR2 SYDVKM. The sequence was collected from a woman older than 75 with acute or convalescent COVID-19. The chain joins TRBV28 to TRBJ2-1; TRBD2 agrees at 9 bases. Material for sequencing was peripheral blood. The CDR3 protein is CASGKGGRAYNEQFF. In nucleotides, the CDR3 is TGTGCCAGCGGCAAGGGCGGGAGGGCCTATAATGAGCAGTTCTTC.